This passage covers 16 T cell receptor beta chains from one sample sequenced in a study of T cells expressing NK-cell markers. Each CDR3 protein gets one entry in TCRdb, which reprocessed the 5' RACE reads and gives no DNA. The sample table includes around 380,000 distinct CDR3 sequences. Sample: blood T cells: a sorted CD56 or NKG2C T cell subset, CD4+ or CD8+ T cells, or bulk PBMC T cells (not recorded which). The receptor set was obtained from a woman in her forties or fifties in good health.

The V and J genes are TRBV7-8 and TRBJ1-6; TCRdb lists TRBD1, though no DNA is available to test this call. The germline gives CDR1 SGHVS, CDR2 FQNEAQ. The CDR3 has 17 amino acids. The CDR3 reads CASSLVQGTGSNSPLHF.

The rearrangement links TRBV7-2 to TRBJ1-5. Germline V gene lookup returns CDR1 SGHTA and CDR2 FQGNSA. This CDR3 region has 15 residues. CDR3 in amino acids: CASSLKGNGNQPQHF.

The J gene is TRBJ2-1, the V gene TRBV5-6; TCRdb proposes TRBD2, but this gene call is untestable without DNA. This CDR3 comprises 17 residues. The germline V gene has CDR1 SGHDT and CDR2 YYEEEE. The CDR3 here is CASSGGLAGGPYNEQFF.

The genes are TRBV20-1 and TRBJ2-3. This CDR3 has 15 residues. CDR1 is DFQATT and CDR2 is SNEGSKA in the germline V gene (reference sequence). CDR3 residues: CSASWVAQPTDTQYF.

V and J are TRBV12-3 or TRBV12-4 and TRBJ2-1. The CDR3 runs to 16 residues. This chain's CDR3 is CASSLRPGRLDNEQFF.

The chain couples TRBV29-1 to TRBJ2-3. The CDR3 is 12 amino acids. Germline V gene sequence: CDR1 SQVTM, CDR2 ANQGSEA. This CDR3 is CSAATSTDTQYF.

The gene calls are TRBV12-3 or TRBV12-4 and TRBJ1-2; TCRdb reports TRBD1, a call that lacks DNA to check it against. The CDR3 runs 16 residues. The CDR3 loop reads CASSLRPQGGFYGYTF.

The chain is built from TRBV12-3 or TRBV12-4 and TRBJ2-6. The CDR3 has 14 amino acids. The CDR3 sequence is CASSSASGANVLTF.

This rearrangement joins TRBV19 to TRBJ1-2. This CDR3 is built from 12 residues. The germline gives CDR1 LNHDA, CDR2 SQIVND (reference sequence). CDR3 residues: CASSTQIYGYTF.

The CDR3 sequence: CASSLALTHGYTF. The chain couples TRBV6-5 to TRBJ1-2. CDR3 length equals 13 residues. From germline, CDR1 is MNHEY and CDR2 SVGAGI.

V and J are TRBV6-1 and TRBJ2-6; TCRdb gives TRBD2 as the D gene, but with no DNA this cannot be confirmed. The CDR3 totals 19 residues. The germline gives CDR1 MNHNS, CDR2 SASEGT. CDR3 sequence: CASSENKGGWHSGANVLTF.

The CDR3 loop reads CATSDGLAGPRYEQFF. The rearrangement joins TRBV24-1 to TRBJ2-1; TCRdb indicates TRBD2, and absent DNA this call remains unverified. This CDR3 region has 16 residues. Germline CDR1 reads KGHDR; CDR2 reads SFDVKD.

V usage is TRBV9 and J usage is TRBJ2-1; TCRdb's D gene call, TRBD2, goes unchecked for lack of DNA. Germline CDR1 is SGDLS and CDR2 is YYNGEE. The CDR3 extends over 16 amino acids. The CDR3 loop reads CASSVGSGFSYNEQFF. The full variable domain, in which reference TRBV9 and TRBJ2-1 provide the parts outside the CDR3, is DSGVTQTPKHLITATGQRVTLRCSPRSGDLSVYWYQQSLDQGLQFLIQYYNGEERAKGNILERFSAQQFPDLHSELNLSSLELGDSALYFCASSVGSGFSYNEQFFGPGTRLTVL.

The rearrangement links TRBV11-2 to TRBJ2-1; TCRdb proposes TRBD2, but this gene call is untestable without DNA. CDR1 and CDR2 from the germline V gene are SGHAT and FQNNGV. The CDR3 extends over 15 amino acids. CDR3 sequence reads: CASSTLSVAYNEQFF. The full variable domain, completed using reference TRBV11-2 and TRBJ2-1, is EAGVAQSPRYKIIEKRQSVAFWCNPISGHATLYWYQQILGQGPKLLIQFQNNGVVDDSQLPKDRFSAERLKGVDSTLKIQPAKLEDSAVYLCASSTLSVAYNEQFFGPGTRLTVL.

This chain joins TRBV11-3 and TRBJ2-3; there is no DNA to check the TCRdb D call of TRBD2. The germline CDR1 and CDR2 sequences are SGHNT and YENEEA. CDR3 length equals 16 residues. The CDR3 is CASSLRLAGEGDTQYF. Complete variable domain (other parts from reference TRBV11-3 and TRBJ2-3): EAGVVQSPRYKIIEKKQPVAFWCNPISGHNTLYWYLQNLGQGPELLIRYENEEAVDDSQLPKDRFSAERLKGVDSTLKIQPAELGDSAVYLCASSLRLAGEGDTQYFGPGTRLTVL.

The V gene is TRBV18, the J gene TRBJ2-1. Germline V gives CDR1 KGHSH, CDR2 LQKENI. This CDR3 has 15 amino acids. The CDR3 region is CASSPGGTSYNEQFF.